The sequence of this TCR beta chain was determined in a study of blood T cells in healthy people across ages. Study-wide results and limits: Per million T cells, the diversity of TCR beta decreased roughly linearly as age advanced. Lack of knowledge of donor CMV status possibly confounded expanded clonotype changes.

With a J-beta primer mix and a sample-barcoded 5' primer, a second PCR ran 7 to 11 cycles. From the 5' RACE reads, TCRdb called clonotypes with MiXCR, one entry per CDR3 protein. The table includes under 750,000 distinct CDR3 sequences, 40% to 55% detected once. This clonotype was seen a handful of times. Its antigen is not identified. Extracted total RNA amounted to at least 6 micrograms for each sample. Looked up from germline, CDR1 is DFQATT and CDR2 is SNEGSKA (reference sequence). The CDR3 totals 14 residues. The V and J ends lost 4 bases and 3 bases respectively, with 13 bases between them. The sequence was collected from a man older than 75 in good health. The chain links TRBV20-1 to TRBJ2-1; no definite D call. Sequencing used blood. DNA for the CDR3: TGCAGTGCTATCAGCCAGGTCGGCTACAATGAGCAGTTCTTC. Amino acids: CSAISQVGYNEQFF.